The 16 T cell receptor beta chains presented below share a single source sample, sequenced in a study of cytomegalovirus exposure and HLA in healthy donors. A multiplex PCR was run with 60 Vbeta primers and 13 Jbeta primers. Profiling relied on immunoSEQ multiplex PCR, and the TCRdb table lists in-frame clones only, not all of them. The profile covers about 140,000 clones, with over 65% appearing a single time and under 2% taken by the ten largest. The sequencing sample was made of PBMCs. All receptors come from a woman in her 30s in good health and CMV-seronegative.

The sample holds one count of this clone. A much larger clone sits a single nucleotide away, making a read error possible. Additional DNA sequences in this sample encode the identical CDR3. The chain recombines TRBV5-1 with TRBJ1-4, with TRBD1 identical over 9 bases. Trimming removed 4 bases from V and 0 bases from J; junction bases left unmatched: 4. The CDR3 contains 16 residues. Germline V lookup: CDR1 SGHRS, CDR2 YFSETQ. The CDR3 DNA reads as TGCGCCAGCAGCCCGGGACAGGGAACAACTAATGAAAAACTGTTTTTT. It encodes CASSPGQGTTNEKLFF. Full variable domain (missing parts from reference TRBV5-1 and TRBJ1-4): KAGVTQTPRYLIKTRGQQVTLSCSPISGHRSVSWYQQTPGQGLQFLFEYFSETQRNKGNFPGRFSGRQFSNSRSEMNVSTLELGDSALYLCASSPGQGTTNEKLFFGSGTQLSVL.

For the CDR3, the DNA is TGCGCCAGCAGCCTGACAGAGAATCAGCCCCAGCATTTT. Its protein product is CASSLTENQPQHF. V gene TRBV4-1 combines with J gene TRBJ1-5, with TRBD1 as a possible D gene (5 bases). This CDR3 region has 13 residues. V was shortened by 4 bases and J by 4 bases, with 8 bases between the two germline ends. The germline V gene encodes CDR1 MGHRA and CDR2 YSYEKL.

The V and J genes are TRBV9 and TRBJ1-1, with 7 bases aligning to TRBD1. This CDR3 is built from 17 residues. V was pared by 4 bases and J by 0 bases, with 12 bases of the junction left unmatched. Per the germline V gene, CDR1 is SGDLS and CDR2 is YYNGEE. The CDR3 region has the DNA TGTGCCAGCAGCCCCGGGACAGAGGGGATCATGAACACTGAAGCTTTCTTT. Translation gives CASSPGTEGIMNTEAFF. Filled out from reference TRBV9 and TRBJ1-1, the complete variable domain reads DSGVTQTPKHLITATGQRVTLRCSPRSGDLSVYWYQQSLDQGLQFLIQYYNGEERAKGNILERFSAQQFPDLHSELNLSSLELGDSALYFCASSPGTEGIMNTEAFFGQGTRLTVV.

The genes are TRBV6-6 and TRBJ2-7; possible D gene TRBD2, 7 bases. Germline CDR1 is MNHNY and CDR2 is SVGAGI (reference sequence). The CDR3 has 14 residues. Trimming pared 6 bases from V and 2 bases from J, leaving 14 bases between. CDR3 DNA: TGTGCCAGCAGCCCCGGGGGGCTTACCTACGAGCAGTACGTC. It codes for CASSPGGLTYEQYV.

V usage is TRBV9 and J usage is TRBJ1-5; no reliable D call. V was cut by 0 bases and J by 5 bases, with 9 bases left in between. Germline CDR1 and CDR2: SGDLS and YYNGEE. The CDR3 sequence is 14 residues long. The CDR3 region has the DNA TGTGCCAGCAGCGTAGGAGGTACGGATCAGCCCCAGCATTTT. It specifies CASSVGGTDQPQHF. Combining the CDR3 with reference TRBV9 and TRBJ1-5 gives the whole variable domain DSGVTQTPKHLITATGQRVTLRCSPRSGDLSVYWYQQSLDQGLQFLIQYYNGEERAKGNILERFSAQQFPDLHSELNLSSLELGDSALYFCASSVGGTDQPQHFGDGTRLSIL.

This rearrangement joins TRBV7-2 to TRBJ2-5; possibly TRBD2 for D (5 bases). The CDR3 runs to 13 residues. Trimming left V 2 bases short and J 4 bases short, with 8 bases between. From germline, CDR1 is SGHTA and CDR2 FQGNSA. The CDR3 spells CASSLTSSETQYF. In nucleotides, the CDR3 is TGTGCCAGCAGCTTAACTAGTTCAGAGACCCAGTACTTC.

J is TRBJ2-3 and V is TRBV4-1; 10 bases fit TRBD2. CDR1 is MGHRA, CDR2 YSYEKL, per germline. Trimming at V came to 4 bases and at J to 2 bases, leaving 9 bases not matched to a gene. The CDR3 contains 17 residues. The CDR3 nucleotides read TGCGCCAGCAGCCCCCATGGACTAGCGGACTACACAGATACGCAGTATTTT. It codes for CASSPHGLADYTDTQYF.

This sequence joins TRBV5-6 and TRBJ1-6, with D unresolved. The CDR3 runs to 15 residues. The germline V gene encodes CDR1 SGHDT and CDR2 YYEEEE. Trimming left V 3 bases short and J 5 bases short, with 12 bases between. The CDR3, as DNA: TGTGCCAGCAGCTGGGAGCAGGAAAATAATTCACCCCTCCACTTT. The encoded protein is CASSWEQENNSPLHF.

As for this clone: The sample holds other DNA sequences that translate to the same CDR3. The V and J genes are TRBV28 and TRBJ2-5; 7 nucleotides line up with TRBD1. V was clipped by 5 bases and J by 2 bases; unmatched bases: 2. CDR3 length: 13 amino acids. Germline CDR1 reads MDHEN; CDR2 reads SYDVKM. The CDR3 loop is CASSPGQQETQYF. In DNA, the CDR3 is TGTGCCAGCAGTCCGGGACAGCAAGAGACCCAGTACTTC.

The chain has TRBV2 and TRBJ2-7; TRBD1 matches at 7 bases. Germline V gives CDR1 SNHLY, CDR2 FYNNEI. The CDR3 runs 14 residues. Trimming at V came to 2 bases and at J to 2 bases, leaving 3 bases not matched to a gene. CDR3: CASSEIGQAYEQYF. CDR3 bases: TGTGCCAGCAGTGAAATTGGACAGGCCTACGAGCAGTACTTC.

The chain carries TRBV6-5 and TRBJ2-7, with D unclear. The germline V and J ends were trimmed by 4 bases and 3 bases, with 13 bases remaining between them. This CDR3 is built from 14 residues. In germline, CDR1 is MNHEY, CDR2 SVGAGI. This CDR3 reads CASSFRELGYEQYF. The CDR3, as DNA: TGTGCCAGCAGTTTTCGCGAGCTAGGCTACGAGCAGTACTTC.

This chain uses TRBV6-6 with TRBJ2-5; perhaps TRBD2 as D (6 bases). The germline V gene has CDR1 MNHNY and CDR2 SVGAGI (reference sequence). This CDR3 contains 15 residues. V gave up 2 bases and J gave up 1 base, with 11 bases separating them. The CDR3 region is CASSYGAGSQETQYF. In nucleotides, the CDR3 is TGTGCCAGCAGTTACGGGGCGGGGTCCCAAGAGACCCAGTACTTC.

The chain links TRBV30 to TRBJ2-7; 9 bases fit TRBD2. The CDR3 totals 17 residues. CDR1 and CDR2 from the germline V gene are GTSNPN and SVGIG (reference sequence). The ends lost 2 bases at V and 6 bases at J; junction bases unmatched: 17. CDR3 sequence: CAWSLPLGLAGPGEQYV. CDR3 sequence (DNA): TGTGCCTGGAGTTTACCCTTGGGGCTAGCGGGGCCCGGCGAGCAGTACGTC.

DNA for the CDR3: TGTGCCAGCAGCTTAACCCCCGACCGGGGGACAGGCCCCTCGGATACGCAGTATTTT. Translation gives CASSLTPDRGTGPSDTQYF. The genes are TRBV7-3 and TRBJ2-3; the match to TRBD1 covers 8 bases. With V trimmed by 0 bases and J by 6 bases, 17 bases remained unmatched. Looked up from germline, CDR1 is SGHTA and CDR2 is FQGTGA. CDR3 length: 19 residues.

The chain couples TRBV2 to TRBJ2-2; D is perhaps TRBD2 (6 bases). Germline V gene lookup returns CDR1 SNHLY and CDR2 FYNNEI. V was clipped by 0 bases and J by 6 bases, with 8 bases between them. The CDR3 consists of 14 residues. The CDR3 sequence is CASSEAGLSGELFF. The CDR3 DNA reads TGTGCCAGCAGTGAAGCGGGACTTTCCGGGGAGCTGTTTTTT.

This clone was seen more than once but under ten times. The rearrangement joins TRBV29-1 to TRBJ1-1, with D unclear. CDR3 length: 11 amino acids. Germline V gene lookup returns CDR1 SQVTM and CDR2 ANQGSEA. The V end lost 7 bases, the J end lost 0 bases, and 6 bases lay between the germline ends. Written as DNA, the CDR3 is TGCAGCGCGTTTTTGAACACTGAAGCTTTCTTT. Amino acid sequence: CSAFLNTEAFF.